The TCR beta chain described here comes from a study of identical twins. Each CDR3 protein is one row after TCRdb ran MiXCR on the 5' RACE reads. The data show about 430,000 distinct CDR3 sequences, less than 20% seen once. Losses at the gene ends were 5 bases for V and 7 bases for J; bases not matched to a gene: 5. CDR1 is MNHEY and CDR2 is SMNVEV in the germline V gene (reference sequence). The CDR3 contains 13 residues. The material sequenced was naive T cells sorted from blood. V gene TRBV27 combines with J gene TRBJ2-4, with TRBD1 matching over 7 bases. This receptor was taken from a man aged 50 or older in good health. The CDR3 here is CASSTMTGNIQYF. The DNA for the CDR3 is TGTGCCAGCAGTACCATGACAGGGAACATTCAGTACTTC.